Sequencing of this T cell receptor (beta chain) was carried out in a study of blood T cell repertoires in COVID-19. TCRdb keeps only in-frame clones here, not all; method: immunoSEQ multiplex PCR. The sample lists roughly 160,000 clones, under 90% seen once, with 15% to 20% in the top ten. The specimen was PBMCs or T cells enriched from blood (not recorded which). The receptor's source is a man aged 55-75 years who had recovered from COVID-19.

The CDR3: CASSLDTGLQNEQYF. The DNA for the CDR3 is TGTGCCAGCAGCTTGGATACAGGGCTCCAGAACGAGCAGTACTTC. The V call is TRBV5-4, the J call TRBJ2-7; maybe TRBD1 (6 bases). CDR3 length: 15 amino acids. The V gene's germline CDR1 is SGHNT and CDR2 YYREEE (reference sequence). Trimming removed 0 bases from V and 5 bases from J, with 15 bases in between.